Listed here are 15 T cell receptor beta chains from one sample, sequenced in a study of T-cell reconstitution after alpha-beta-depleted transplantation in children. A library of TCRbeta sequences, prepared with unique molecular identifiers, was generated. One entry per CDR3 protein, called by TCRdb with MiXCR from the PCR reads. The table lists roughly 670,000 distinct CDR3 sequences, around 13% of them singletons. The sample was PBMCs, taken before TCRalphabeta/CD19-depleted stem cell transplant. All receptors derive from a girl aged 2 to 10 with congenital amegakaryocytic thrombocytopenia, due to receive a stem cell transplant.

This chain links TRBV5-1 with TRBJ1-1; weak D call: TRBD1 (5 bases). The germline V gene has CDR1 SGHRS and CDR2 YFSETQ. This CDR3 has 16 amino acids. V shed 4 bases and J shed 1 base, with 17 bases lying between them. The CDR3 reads CASSHVVGTTNTEAFF. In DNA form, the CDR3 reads TGCGCCAGCAGCCACGTCGTAGGGACTACGAACACTGAAGCTTTCTTT.

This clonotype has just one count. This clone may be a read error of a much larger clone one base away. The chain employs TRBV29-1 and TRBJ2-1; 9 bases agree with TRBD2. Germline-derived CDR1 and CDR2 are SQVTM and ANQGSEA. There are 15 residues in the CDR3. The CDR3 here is CSVGLASHLHNEQLF. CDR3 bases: TGCAGCGTAGGACTAGCGTCCCACCTACACAATGAGCAGCTCTTC.

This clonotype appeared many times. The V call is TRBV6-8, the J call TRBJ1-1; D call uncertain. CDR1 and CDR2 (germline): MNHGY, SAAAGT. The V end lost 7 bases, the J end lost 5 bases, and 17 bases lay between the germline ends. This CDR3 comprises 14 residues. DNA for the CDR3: TGTGCCAGCACCCTCGACCCTCGCATGACTGAAGCTTTCTTT. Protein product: CASTLDPRMTEAFF.

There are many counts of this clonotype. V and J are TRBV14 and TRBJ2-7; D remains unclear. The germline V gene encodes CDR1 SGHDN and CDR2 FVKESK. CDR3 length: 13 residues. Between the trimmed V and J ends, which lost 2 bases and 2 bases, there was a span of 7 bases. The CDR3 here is CASSQSPPYEQYF. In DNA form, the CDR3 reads TGTGCCAGCAGCCAAAGTCCTCCCTACGAGCAGTACTTC.

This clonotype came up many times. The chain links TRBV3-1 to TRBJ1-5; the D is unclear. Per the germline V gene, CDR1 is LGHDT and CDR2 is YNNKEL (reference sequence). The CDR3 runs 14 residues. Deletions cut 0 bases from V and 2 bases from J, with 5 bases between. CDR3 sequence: CASSQDYGNQPQHF. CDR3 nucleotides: TGTGCCAGCAGCCAAGATTACGGCAATCAGCCCCAGCATTTT.

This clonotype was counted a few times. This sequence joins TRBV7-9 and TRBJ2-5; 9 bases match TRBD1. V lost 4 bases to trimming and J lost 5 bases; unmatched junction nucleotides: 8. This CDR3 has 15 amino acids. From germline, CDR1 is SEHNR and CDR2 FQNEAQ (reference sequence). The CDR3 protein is CASSSLGTGLETQYF. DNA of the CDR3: TGTGCCAGCAGCTCCCTAGGGACAGGGTTGGAGACCCAGTACTTC. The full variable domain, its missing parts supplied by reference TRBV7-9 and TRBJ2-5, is DTGVSQNPRHKITKRGQNVTFRCDPISEHNRLYWYRQTLGQGPEFLTYFQNEAQLEKSRLLSDRFSAERPKGSFSTLEIQRTEQGDSAMYLCASSSLGTGLETQYFGPGTRLLVL.

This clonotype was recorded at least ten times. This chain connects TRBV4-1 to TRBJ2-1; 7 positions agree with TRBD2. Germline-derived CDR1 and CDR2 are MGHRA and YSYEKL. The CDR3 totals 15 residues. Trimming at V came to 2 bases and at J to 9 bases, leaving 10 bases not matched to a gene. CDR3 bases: TGCGCCAGCAGCCAACCTACCGGCTCGGGGGGTGAGCAGTTCTTC. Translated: CASSQPTGSGGEQFF.

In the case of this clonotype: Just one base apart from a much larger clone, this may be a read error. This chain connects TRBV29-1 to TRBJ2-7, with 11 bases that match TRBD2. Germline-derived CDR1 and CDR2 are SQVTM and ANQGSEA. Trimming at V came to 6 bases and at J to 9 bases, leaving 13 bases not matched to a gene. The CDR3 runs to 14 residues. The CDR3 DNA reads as TGCAGCGTGGCCGGGACTAGCGGTCCTAAGGCGCAGTACTTC. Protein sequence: CSVAGTSGPKAQYF.

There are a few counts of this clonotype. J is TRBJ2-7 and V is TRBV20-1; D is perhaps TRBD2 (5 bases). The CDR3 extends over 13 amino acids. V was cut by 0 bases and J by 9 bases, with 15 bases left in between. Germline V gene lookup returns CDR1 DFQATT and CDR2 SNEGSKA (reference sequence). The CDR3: CSARERAVGGQYF. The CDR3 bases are TGCAGTGCTAGAGAGAGGGCGGTCGGTGGGCAGTACTTC.

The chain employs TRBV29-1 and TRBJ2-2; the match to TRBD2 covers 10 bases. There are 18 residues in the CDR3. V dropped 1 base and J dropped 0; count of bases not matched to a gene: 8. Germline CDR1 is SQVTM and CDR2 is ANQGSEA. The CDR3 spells CSVEAAASGRANTGELFF. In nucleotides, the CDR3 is TGCAGCGTTGAAGCGGCGGCTAGCGGGAGAGCGAACACCGGGGAGCTGTTTTTT.

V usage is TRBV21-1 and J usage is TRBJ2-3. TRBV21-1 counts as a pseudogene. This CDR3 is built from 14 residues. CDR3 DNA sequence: TGTGCCAGCAGCAAAGTAAGAGTGACAGATACGCAGTATTTT. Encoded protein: CASSKVRVTDTQYF.

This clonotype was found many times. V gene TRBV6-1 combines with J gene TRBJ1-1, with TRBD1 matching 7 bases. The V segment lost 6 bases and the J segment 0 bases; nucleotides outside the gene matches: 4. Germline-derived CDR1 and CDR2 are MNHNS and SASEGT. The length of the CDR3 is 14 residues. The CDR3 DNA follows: TGTGCCAGCAGCGTGACAGGGATGAACACTGAAGCTTTCTTT. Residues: CASSVTGMNTEAFF.

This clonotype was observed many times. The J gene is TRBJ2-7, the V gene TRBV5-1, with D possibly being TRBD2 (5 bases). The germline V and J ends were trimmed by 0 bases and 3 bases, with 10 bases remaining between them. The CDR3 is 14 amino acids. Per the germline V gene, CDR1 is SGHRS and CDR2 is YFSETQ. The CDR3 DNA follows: TGCGCCAGCAGCTTGGGATCCGGGAACTACGAGCAGTACTTC. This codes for CASSLGSGNYEQYF.

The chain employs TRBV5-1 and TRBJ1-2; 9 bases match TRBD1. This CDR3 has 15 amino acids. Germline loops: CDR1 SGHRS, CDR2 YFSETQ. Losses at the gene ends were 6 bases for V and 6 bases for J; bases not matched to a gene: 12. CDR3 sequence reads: CASKNPGQGLDGYTF. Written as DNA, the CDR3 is TGCGCCAGCAAAAATCCGGGACAGGGCCTTGATGGCTACACCTTC.

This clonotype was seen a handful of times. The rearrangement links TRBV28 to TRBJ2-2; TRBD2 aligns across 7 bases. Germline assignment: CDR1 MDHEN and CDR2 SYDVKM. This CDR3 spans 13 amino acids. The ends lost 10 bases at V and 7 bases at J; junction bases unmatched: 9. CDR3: CAIGGGVHGELFF. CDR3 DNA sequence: TGTGCCATCGGGGGAGGGGTTCACGGGGAGCTGTTTTTT.